This entry describes one T cell receptor (beta chain). This clonotype was observed a few times. Its specific antigen is unknown. Per-base qualities were not stored, and no clone one base away is much larger. These data are taken from a study of patients and donors after allogeneic stem cell transplantation (dated by TCRdb to 2020 to 2022). V trim: 0 bases; J trim: 9 bases; unmatched bases: 8. CDR1 DFQATT and CDR2 SNEGSKA are derived from the germline V gene (reference sequence). The CDR3 goes from the cysteine to the phenylalanine over 14 residues. The retained sequence is limited to the CDR3, 42 bases, with the frame set at the first base. Library generation was performed with RT-PCR. TCRdb records NextSeq 550 as the sequencer. The public reads were quality trimmed at Q25 with fastp and then assembled into clones with MiXCR by TCRdb, keeping productive beta chains. One record per CDR3 amino acid sequence lists the most common genes and DNA. The sample table records about a million distinct CDR3 sequences; approximately 18% of these occur just once. The ten biggest clones cover 5% to 6.5% of the sample.

The clonotype comes from a human donor who was either an allogeneic HSCT recipient or a stem cell or donor lymphocyte infusion donor (not recorded which). It is not recorded whose cells these are; they may come from a transplant donor. The rearranged segments are TRBV20-1 and TRBJ2-1; 7 central nucleotides agree with TRBD1. The sequencing input was blood, either unsorted or a sorted T cell fraction (not recorded which). The CDR3 is CSARDRRQGFEQFF. The nucleotide sequence is TGCAGTGCTAGAGATCGGAGACAGGGCTTTGAGCAGTTCTTC.